This TCR beta chain was documented in a study of cytomegalovirus exposure and HLA in healthy donors (dated by TCRdb to about 2017). In terms of the full investigation: In an earlier analysis of some 550 of the donors, about 260 Gb of sequence data and 90 million to 120 million unique TCR beta sequences from roughly 200 million T cells were reported. A separate validation cohort of over a hundred different subjects was used in addition to the approximately 700-subject first cohort. Every discovery cohort repertoire had been produced on one sequencing platform. Donor age, sex, ethnicity and CMV serostatus were compiled together with the repertoire data. The number of typed donors differed by locus: roughly 629-630 for A, B, C, DRB1 and DQB1; 522 for DQA1; 606 for DPA1; and roughly 470 for DPB1. HLA typing covered class I and class II loci at four-digit resolution. An earlier analysis of a few hundred of the donors applied high-throughput TCR beta sequencing to assess whether each TCR beta V gene segment acted as functional or pseudogenic. A later analysis re-analyzed previously published TCR beta repertoires from 660 or so donors and added high-resolution HLA genotyping to study TCR occurrence patterns. An early release covering more than 500 HLA-typed donors comprised 250 to 350 gigabases of sequencing data and 65 million to 100 million unique TCR sequences. The study used immunosequencing to profile the T cell repertoires of 666 subjects and linked those repertoires to cytomegalovirus serostatus. Five DR-DQ haplotypes were handled as single units for association and clustering, since linkage in the cohort was strong. Rather than drawing on any new phenotypic data, the later analysis identified candidate immune exposures from TCR beta sequences and the way those sequences occurred across donors. The study combined high-throughput TCR immunosequencing, statistical association of individual TCRs with disease status, and machine learning to predict cytomegalovirus infection status. On average, 235,054 unique TCR beta nucleotide sequences were sequenced per donor among 398 genotyped donors of the cohort, with roughly 20% of those sequences being non-productive. Among the roughly 410 genotyped donors, about 85% belonged to the genetic ancestry cluster associated with self-reported Caucasian donors. A later genetic analysis took genome-wide SNP genotypes for about three fifths of the 666 donors and used that subset as a discovery cohort. The study aimed to test whether signatures of past pathogen exposure could be identified by cataloging public T cell receptors. Results the study describes overall, beyond this receptor: Compared with the approximately 720-donor mean, donors in an Asian-associated ancestry cluster had fewer N-insertions in productive TCRs, according to a later genetic analysis. When HLA alleles, especially DR and DQ, strongly co-occurred, TCR associations were difficult to assign to individual alleles. In a later analysis, most CMV-associated TCR beta chains were found to appear HLA-restricted, with HLA associations seemingly driven largely by CMV exposure. The presence/absence analyses assumed that sequencing depth was roughly uniform across donors, and that assumption may not be true. A later analysis found that HLA-associated TCR beta chains were more clonally expanded and had lower generation probabilities than equally common non-associated chains. In a later analysis, around 15,000 TCR beta sequences were associated with specific HLA alleles at a false discovery rate of 0.05. Because the 87-base-pair reads could not distinguish some IMGT-functional V segments, including TRBV6-2 and TRBV6-3, those segments were excluded. Linkage disequilibrium might explain the correlated functional status among segregating V segments, but an unknown experimental factor could not be excluded. An earlier analysis of several hundred of the donors showed that most TCR beta V segments appeared in productive rearrangements either about 87% or about 30% of the time, which broadly matched IMGT annotations. A group of highly shared sequence variants was considered likely to be a technical artifact of the sequencing pipeline. Because some donors lacked HLA typing at each locus, the association tests relied only on the typed subset. An association between a missense DCLRE1C variant and V-gene and J-gene trimming of TCR beta chains was found in a later genetic analysis and replicated in an independent cohort. In vitro tests confirmed that three of the cytomegalovirus-associated TCR beta chains recognize cytomegalovirus antigens. The cohort was sequenced for TCR beta chains only, and without alpha or paired-chain data the features that could be detected were limited. The classifier was reported to diagnose cytomegalovirus status with high specificity and sensitivity in both the original and validation cohorts. Most TCR sequences were observed very rarely across donors, whereas some public TCRs were present in many individuals. The earlier analysis of some 540 of the donors excluded around 17 rarely observed V segments, including chromosome 9 orphons, because counts were too low. The study gave a list of some 150 TCR beta chains associated with cytomegalovirus. According to a later analysis, parvovirus B19, influenza, CMV and Epstein-Barr virus appeared linked to several top co-occurrence clusters. In a later analysis, TCR association rates were found to vary across HLA loci, with the most associated TCRs seen for DRB1 alleles and the fewest for HLA-C alleles. Immune exposure information for the cohort was limited to CMV serostatus. A further reported finding was that TCR beta sequences accurately predicted the HLA-A and HLA-B alleles for most subjects in the first cohort. It was suggested by the authors that the approach could potentially be generalized to other disease states and immunological phenotypes.

The cohort comprised approximately 700 healthy bone marrow donors. All cohort members were sampled while nominally healthy, although unrecorded immune exposures were likely present. The donor tested CMV seronegative, placing the donor among the roughly 400 seronegative members of the cohort. Each donor provided a peripheral blood sample, and peripheral blood mononuclear cells were used for TCR beta sequencing. The Qiagen DNeasy Blood Extraction Kit was used to extract genomic DNA from the blood cell samples. The library was produced with the immunoSEQ multiplex PCR assay. A mixture of 60 forward primers for TCR Vbeta segments and 13 reverse primers for TCR Jbeta segments was used in the multiplex PCR. Amplification of the CDR3 region of rearranged TCR beta genes was performed with a multiplex PCR assay on genomic DNA. On the Illumina HiSeq System, the amplified TCR beta libraries were sequenced as 87-base-pair reads. The study's own analysis went as follows. A later analysis counted tens of millions of unique TCR beta chains across the 550 to 700 repertoires, and roughly 10 million of these chains were shared by at least two donors. A nearest-neighbor algorithm error-corrected the raw reads and collapsed the reads into unique sequences, merging closely related sequences to remove PCR and sequencing errors. V, D and J gene segments were assigned by aligning CDR3 sequences to IMGT reference sequences. Each retained sequence needed at least a six-nucleotide match to both a V gene segment and a J gene segment. Rearrangements were classified as productive when the CDR3 lacked stop codons and remained in frame with V and J, and all other rearrangements were classified as non-productive. CDR3 was defined according to IMGT convention as the region running from the second conserved V-encoded cysteine to the conserved J-encoded phenylalanine. The earlier analysis of roughly 590 of the donors excluded sequences that lacked an unambiguous match to a single V gene segment. In an earlier analysis of around 600 of the donors, V segments were called functional above 56.7% productive rearrangements and were called segregating when the between-donor standard deviation exceeded 5%. A statistical classification framework was developed to diagnose cytomegalovirus status using the catalog of TCR beta chain sequences. V and J gene assignment, in a later analysis, came from comparing TCR nucleotide sequences with IMGT/GENE-DB human TR gene sequences. Using the TCRdist pipeline, a later analysis assigned CDR3 sequences along with most-parsimonious VDJ recombination scenarios. A later analysis defined each TCR beta chain by its CDR3 amino acid sequence plus V-gene family, and excluded reads lacking a unique V-gene family. In a later analysis, approximately 590 highly shared, low-generation-probability nucleotide sequences were removed to address suspected cross-contamination and a sequencing artifact. In a later analysis, a clonal expansion index was calculated for each public chain from normalized within-repertoire ranks of inferred template counts. A later analysis computed generation probabilities with a VDJ recombination model fitted to out-of-frame rearrangements, and checked the results against IGoR. Hypergeometric tests were used in a later analysis to score TCR-TCR, TCR-HLA and TCR-CMV co-occurrence, with a repertoire-size bias correction applied to the TCR pairs. To estimate false discovery rates, a later analysis permuted the HLA or CMV assignments 20 times. In a later analysis, co-occurring TCRs were grouped using DBSCAN, and TCRdist sequence similarity was added for clustering within HLA-allele-positive subsets. Repertoires with fewer than 30,000 or more than 120,000 public chains were left out of co-occurrence clustering, as were a handful of repertoires with anomalous nucleotide sharing. In TCRdb, the immuneACCESS table is reduced to in-frame sequences with V and J assigned. These tables do not hold every clone; where another copy was compared, an unresolved V gene accounts for under half, and the others remain unexplained. V and J calls plus clone size are reproduced from that table; the DNA served to infer D and trimming. The sample includes some 130,000 clones, with 65% to 90% observed a single time. About 0.7% of the sample is in the top ten clones.

Sequences MNHEY (CDR1) and SMNVEV (CDR2) are obtained from the germline V gene (reference sequence). V loses 0 bases at its end and J loses 16 bases; junction bases beyond the gene matches: 11. From the cysteine through the phenylalanine, the CDR3 covers 14 amino acids. Here the CDR3 DNA is all that survives: 42 bases in frame from base 1. Remarks on this clone: Its antigen target is currently unknown. No much larger clone is present one base from it, and per-base qualities are unavailable.

The clonotype originates from a man aged 18-30 years in good health and CMV-seronegative. The chain links TRBV27 with TRBJ1-5; 8 bases in the middle match TRBD1. The specimen sequenced was PBMCs. The sequence in DNA is TGTGCCAGCAGTTTATCACTCGGGACAGGACCCGGCCATTTT. Translated, this is CASSLSLGTGPGHF.